This TCR beta chain was profiled in a study of human T cells and chemical hapten exposure. This clonotype was counted a few times. CDR1 MDHEN and CDR2 SYDVKM come from the germline V gene. V was cut by 3 bases and J by 4 bases, with 19 bases left in between. The CDR3 extends over 16 amino acids. Time point denoted: healthy volunteer bleed at 6 weeks. The template was total RNA from unfractionated whole blood. Each cDNA molecule in the library carried unique molecular identifiers. MiXCR, run by TCRdb on the RACE reads, gives a single entry per CDR3 protein. This sample yields about 70,000 distinct CDR3 sequences, of which about 6% are seen a single time; around 3.4% belongs to the top ten.

Input material: whole blood. This TCR came from a female donor in good health. Some clones in this sample may be carry-over from other donors' samples. The V gene is TRBV28, the J gene TRBJ2-7; D remains unclear. The CDR3 protein is CASSFGPQALLYEQYF. CDR3 in DNA: TGTGCCAGCAGTTTTGGGCCCCAAGCCCTTTTATACGAGCAGTACTTC.